This TCR beta chain comes out of a study of blood T cell repertoires in COVID-19. On the study more broadly: Samples of COVID-19 (acute and convalescent) were obtained from the United States, Italy and Spain. From T cells, B-cell-depleted T cells, or PBMCs came the material, which was cDNA or gDNA.

CDR1 and CDR2 from the germline V gene are SGHRS and YFSETQ. Trimming stripped 4 bases from V and 6 bases from J, with 20 bases between. The CDR3 is made up of 15 amino acids. The authors' processing: Estimated nucleated cell counts came from reference gene primer amplification. Method: immunoSEQ multiplex PCR; TCRdb's copy keeps in-frame clones and lacks some. The DNA gave D and trimming, while V, J and clone size come from that table. This repertoire shows about 250,000 clones, under 90% found once; its top ten account for just under 0.95%. The sequence was obtained from a woman aged 40 to 50 who had recovered from COVID-19. What was sequenced was peripheral blood. The V gene is TRBV5-1, the J gene TRBJ2-7, with a tentative D call TRBD2 (6 bases). The CDR3 spells CASSPEGGRLGEQYF. For the CDR3, the DNA is TGCGCCAGCAGCCCCGAGGGTGGGAGGCTGGGCGAGCAGTACTTC.